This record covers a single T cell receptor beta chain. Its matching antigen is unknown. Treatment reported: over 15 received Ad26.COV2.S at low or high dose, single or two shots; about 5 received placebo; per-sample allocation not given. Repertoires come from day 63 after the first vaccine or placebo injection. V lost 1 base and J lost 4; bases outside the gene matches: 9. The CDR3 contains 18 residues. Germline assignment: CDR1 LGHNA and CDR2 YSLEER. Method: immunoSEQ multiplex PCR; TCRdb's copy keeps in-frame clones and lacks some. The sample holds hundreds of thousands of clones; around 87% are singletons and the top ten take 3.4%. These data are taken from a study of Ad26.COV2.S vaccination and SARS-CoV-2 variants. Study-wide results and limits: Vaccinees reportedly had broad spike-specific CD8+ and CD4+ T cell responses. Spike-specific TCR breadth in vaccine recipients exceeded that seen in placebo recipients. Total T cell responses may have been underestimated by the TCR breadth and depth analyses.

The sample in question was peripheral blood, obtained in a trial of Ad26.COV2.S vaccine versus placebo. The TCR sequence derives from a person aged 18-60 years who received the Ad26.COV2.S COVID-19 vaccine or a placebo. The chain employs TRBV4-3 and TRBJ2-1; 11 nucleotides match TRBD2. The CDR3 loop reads CASSQGPTSGGRYNEQFF. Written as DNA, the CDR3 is TGCGCCAGCAGCCAAGGGCCTACTAGCGGGGGCCGGTACAATGAGCAGTTCTTC.